In this sample, the clone carrying this T cell receptor (beta chain) turned up many times. Its cognate antigen is unknown. The data stem from a study of T cells in Graves' hyperthyroidism and ophthalmopathy. The overall study: Once the initial diagnosis was made, peripheral blood was obtained before any treatment. General study points: Blood also held most thyroid clonotypes expanded beyond 0.001.

The TCR beta CDR3 regions underwent amplification using RNA transcripts as the source. First-round RT-PCR of the TCR CDR3 relied on the HTBI primer set. MiXCR, applied by TCRdb to the multiplex PCR reads, yields one record per CDR3 protein. The repertoire holds 200,000 to 250,000 distinct CDR3 sequences, with about 24% as singletons. Diagnoses were made from clinical symptoms, serum measures (thyroxine and TRAb), thyroid ultrasound and orbital computed tomography. Isolation of PBMCs was performed on approximately 10 ml fresh peripheral blood. Germline-derived CDR1 and CDR2 are SGHTA and FQGNSA. V was pared by 0 bases and J by 4 bases, with 8 bases of the junction left unmatched. The CDR3 sequence is 16 residues long.

The J gene is TRBJ2-7, the V gene TRBV7-2, with 8 bases identical to TRBD1. This receptor was obtained from a woman aged 40 to 50 with Graves' ophthalmopathy. Sequenced material: blood. CDR3 protein: CASSLAGTGFPYEQYF. In DNA, the CDR3 is TGTGCCAGCAGCTTAGCTGGGACAGGATTCCCTTACGAGCAGTACTTC.